One and the same sample provided the 9 T cell receptor beta chains below, sequenced in a study of response to subunit inactivated influenza vaccine. Using its own MiXCR run on the RT-PCR reads, TCRdb lists one record per CDR3 protein. The sample lists some 640,000 distinct CDR3 sequences, about 14% seen once, with less than 9% in the top ten. Specimen: PBMCs from blood, collected less than 15 days before vaccination. The receptor source for this set is a man aged 50 to 59 who received an inactivated influenza vaccine.

This clonotype was seen a handful of times. The chain employs TRBV11-2 and TRBJ1-4; D unclear. V lost 0 bases and J 0 bases, leaving 11 bases between the germline ends. There are 17 residues in the CDR3. Germline lookup yields CDR1 SGHAT and CDR2 FQNNGV. CDR3 coding DNA: TGTGCCAGCAGCTTAGATCGGAGGGCTGCAACTAATGAAAAACTGTTTTTT. Protein product: CASSLDRRAATNEKLFF.

This clonotype was recorded a few times. The CDR3: CSTSAASKTQYF. The CDR3 DNA reads TGCAGTACCTCGGCGGCTAGTAAGACCCAGTACTTC. The V call is TRBV20-1, the J call TRBJ2-5; D gene uncertain. The CDR3 has 12 amino acids. V lost 8 bases to trimming and J lost 6 bases, with 16 bases between them. Germline-derived CDR1 and CDR2 are DFQATT and SNEGSKA (reference sequence).

The chain uses TRBV4-2 and TRBJ2-1; D remains ambiguous. The germline V gene has CDR1 LGHNA and CDR2 YNFKEQ. V gave up 2 bases and J gave up 8 bases, with 4 bases separating them. The CDR3 extends over 11 amino acids. The CDR3 nucleotides are TGTGCCAGCAGCCAACAATATGAGCAGTTCTTC. Its protein product is CASSQQYEQFF.

V usage is TRBV24-1 and J usage is TRBJ2-1, with D perhaps assigned TRBD1 or TRBD2 (5 bases each). The V end lost 5 bases, the J end lost 0 bases, and 10 bases lay between the germline ends. CDR3 length: 15 amino acids. Germline CDR1 and CDR2: KGHDR and SFDVKD. CDR3 in amino acids: CATSARDHSYNEQFF. The CDR3 DNA reads TGTGCCACCAGTGCTCGGGACCACTCCTACAATGAGCAGTTCTTC.

This chain links TRBV12-3 or TRBV12-4 with TRBJ2-7; 7 bases match TRBD1. The CDR3 is 14 residues long. Trimming at V came to 5 bases and at J to 6 bases, leaving 10 bases not matched to a gene. CDR3 coding DNA: TGTGCCAGCAGTCCACCGGGACAGTGGGGCGAGCAGTACTTC. Translation gives CASSPPGQWGEQYF.

This clonotype has a count of ten or more. This chain connects TRBV7-9 to TRBJ2-7; weak D call: TRBD1 (6 bases). This CDR3 is built from 15 residues. CDR1 SEHNR and CDR2 FQNEAQ come from the germline V gene (reference sequence). Between the trimmed V and J ends, which lost 5 bases and 1 base, there was a span of 15 bases. The CDR3 sequence is CASSPMDGQSYEQYF. The CDR3 DNA follows: TGTGCCAGCAGCCCGATGGACGGACAGTCCTACGAGCAGTACTTC.

This clonotype was found a few times. The chain employs TRBV11-1 and TRBJ1-3; 8 positions agree with TRBD1. V gave up 3 bases and J gave up 3 bases; unmatched junction bases: 13. CDR3 length equals 18 residues. Per the germline V gene, CDR1 is SGHAT and CDR2 is FQDESV (reference sequence). The CDR3 sequence: CASSLTGATRTFGNTIYF. Written as DNA, the CDR3 is TGTGCCAGCAGCTTGACAGGGGCCACAAGAACATTTGGAAACACCATATATTTT.

This clonotype was seen only a few times. The chain joins TRBV6-1 to TRBJ2-7; D is unresolved. Per germline, CDR1 MNHNS and CDR2 SASEGT. The CDR3 runs to 12 residues. Trimming pared 4 bases from V and 2 bases from J, leaving 6 bases between. Here the CDR3 DNA reads TGTGCCAGCAGTGTGAGAACCTACGAGCAGTACTTC. Translated: CASSVRTYEQYF.

This clonotype was counted at least ten times. The chain couples TRBV2 to TRBJ2-7; a weak D match, TRBD2 (6 bases). The germline CDR1 and CDR2 sequences are SNHLY and FYNNEI. The CDR3 totals 12 residues. Trimming took off 6 bases at V and 1 base at J, with 7 bases between the two ends. The CDR3 sequence is CASRGGSYEQYF. The CDR3 DNA reads TGTGCCAGCAGGGGGGGATCCTACGAGCAGTACTTC.